This is a list of T cell receptor beta chains from one sample in a study of shared T cell receptors in the human thymus. The method was immunoSEQ multiplex PCR; TCRdb's version includes in-frame clones alone and lacks a portion of them. The profile shows 700,000 or so clones, 70% to 90% of them singletons. These data were also filed under a second study, of human thymus T cells.

The specimen was thymocytes. These receptors were obtained from a girl under two years old with a congenital heart defect. Both conserved end residues are part of each CDR3. The D gene is left open where the match is weak. Clone size is given for some rows only: seen once, a few or many times, or a class if the clone is expanded.

TRBD2,NA,TRBJ2-3,TRBV7-2,CASSNPPTSGFADTQYF,TGTGCCAGCAGCAATCCCCCGACTAGCGGGTTTGCAGATACGCAGTATTTT
TRBD1,once,TRBJ1-2,TRBV19,CATLGQGARYYGYTF,TGTGCCACCCTGGGGCAGGGGGCACGGTACTATGGCTACACCTTC
TRBD1,NA,TRBJ2-3,TRBV19,CASSIARGFGATDTQYF,TGTGCCAGTAGTATAGCCAGGGGGTTTGGGGCCACAGATACGCAGTATTTT
TRBD2,NA,TRBJ2-7,TRBV6-5,CASSYSTSGGYEQYF,TGTGCCAGCAGTTACTCGACTAGCGGGGGCTACGAGCAGTACTTC
TRBD1,once,TRBJ2-7,TRBV5-4,CASSYRDRPYEQYF,TGTGCCAGCAGCTACCGGGACAGGCCCTACGAGCAGTACTTC
NA,NA,TRBJ2-7,TRBV27,CASSSTRQAPHF,TGTGCCAGCAGTTCAACCCGACAGGCCCCCCACTTC
TRBD1,NA,TRBJ1-1,TRBV6-5,CASRPGTGSTLRAFF,TGTGCCAGCAGACCCGGGACAGGGTCCACCTTGAGAGCTTTCTTT
NA,NA,TRBJ2-7,TRBV7-2,CASSLARGSPYEQYF,TGTGCCAGCAGCTTAGCCAGGGGTTCGCCCTACGAGCAGTACTTC
TRBD1,NA,TRBJ1-2,TRBV5-1,CASSSPTTGESGYTF,TGCGCCAGCAGCTCGCCTACTACAGGGGAGTCTGGCTACACCTTC
TRBD1,NA,TRBJ1-2,TRBV2,CASISRDRGYGYTF,TGTGCCAGCATCTCTCGGGACAGAGGCTATGGCTACACCTTC
NA,NA,TRBJ1-1,TRBV5-1,CASSLYGRVDFRVNTEAFF,TGCGCCAGCAGCTTGTATGGCAGGGTAGATTTCAGAGTGAACACTGAAGCTTTCTTT
NA,NA,TRBJ1-6,TRBV7-9,CASSSPDGGVWDSPLHF,TGTGCCAGCAGCTCCCCGGATGGGGGGGTTTGGGATTCACCCCTCCACTTT
NA,NA,TRBJ1-5,TRBV6-5,CASIPHPGGPQHF,TGTGCCAGCATTCCACACCCGGGGGGGCCCCAGCATTTT
TRBD1,NA,TRBJ1-6,TRBV5-6,CASSRTGGEYNSPLHF,TGTGCCAGCAGCAGGACAGGGGGCGAGTATAATTCACCCCTCCACTTT
NA,NA,TRBJ2-7,TRBV29-1,CSVEEGGSYEQYF,TGCAGCGTTGAGGAGGGGGGGTCCTACGAGCAGTACTTC
TRBD1,NA,TRBJ1-5,TRBV9,CASSADDRGGGQPQHF,TGTGCCAGCAGCGCCGACGACAGGGGAGGAGGGCAGCCCCAGCATTTT
TRBD2,once,TRBJ2-1,TRBV7-3,CASSAPSGEYNEQFF,TGTGCCAGCAGCGCCCCTAGCGGGGAATACAATGAGCAGTTCTTC
NA,once,TRBJ1-5,TRBV21-1,CASSGGARLCNQPQHF,TGTGCCAGCAGCGGAGGAGCCCGGCTTTGCAATCAGCCCCAGCATTTT
NA,NA,TRBJ2-7,TRBV4-1,CASSQDPVQFDSDDEQYF,TGCGCCAGCAGCCAAGATCCGGTGCAATTCGACAGCGACGACGAGCAGTACTTC
TRBD1,NA,TRBJ1-2,TRBV13,CASSSPQGGVSYGYTF,TGTGCCAGCAGCTCACCACAGGGGGGAGTCAGCTATGGCTACACCTTC
NA,NA,TRBJ1-2,TRBV6-1,CATSRQVVVDGYTF,TGTGCCACCTCCCGACAGGTAGTAGTGGACGGCTACACCTTC
NA,NA,TRBJ2-2,TRBV4-1,CASSQEGPNTGELFF,TGCGCCAGCAGCCAGGAGGGGCCGAACACCGGGGAGCTGTTTTTT
NA,NA,TRBJ1-2,TRBV7-9,CASSGGGEPYYGYTF,TGTGCCAGCAGCGGGGGCGGAGAACCCTACTATGGCTACACCTTC
TRBD1,NA,TRBJ2-3,TRBV11-2,CASSSTGGKDTQYF,TGTGCCAGCAGCTCCACAGGGGGCAAAGATACGCAGTATTTT
NA,NA,TRBJ2-3,TRBV7-2,CASSLGVKLPPDTQYF,TGTGCCAGCAGCTTAGGAGTTAAGCTACCACCAGATACGCAGTATTTT
NA,NA,TRBJ2-7,TRBV7-4,CASSFGERGEQYF,TGTGCCAGCAGCTTCGGGGAACGGGGCGAGCAGTACTTC
NA,NA,TRBJ1-1,TRBV5-5,CASSLREQGGTEAFF,TGTGCCAGCAGCTTGCGGGAACAGGGCGGCACTGAAGCTTTCTTT
TRBD1,NA,TRBJ2-7,TRBV27,CASSIGTGETYEQYF,TGTGCCAGCAGTATTGGAACAGGGGAAACCTACGAGCAGTACTTC
NA,NA,TRBJ1-2,TRBV4-3,CASSQNGTPLGYGYTF,TGCGCCAGCAGCCAAAACGGGACACCGCTAGGCTATGGCTACACCTTC
NA,NA,TRBJ1-4,TRBV27,CVSSRGEKLFF,TGTGTCAGCTCACGCGGAGAAAAACTGTTTTTT
NA,NA,TRBJ1-1,TRBV29-1,CSVEDRAGKATEAFF,TGCAGCGTTGAAGATCGGGCAGGGAAGGCGACTGAAGCTTTCTTT
TRBD1,NA,TRBJ1-5,TRBV2,CASRCWGQGASNQPQHF,TGTGCCAGCCGCTGTTGGGGACAGGGGGCTTCAAATCAGCCCCAGCATTTT
NA,NA,TRBJ1-2,TRBV19,CASENYGYTF,TGTGCCAGTGAGAACTATGGCTACACCTTC